The rows below give T cell receptor beta chains drawn from one sample of a study of cytomegalovirus exposure and HLA in healthy donors. Sequenced by immunoSEQ multiplex PCR; TCRdb stores in-frame clones only, minus some. Among 60,000 to 90,000 clones listed, around 95% were seen once. Sample: PBMCs. Source of these receptors: a woman aged 18-29 years in good health and CMV-seronegative. The CDR3 runs from the conserved cysteine through the conserved F or W. The D gene is left open where the match is weak. Not every row has a clone size; where given, it reads once, few, many or a size class.

V gene: TRBV10-3
J gene: TRBJ2-2
D gene: TRBD1
clone size: .
CDR3 DNA: TGTGCCATCTCCGCGTCAGGGGGCTCCGGGGAGCTGTTTTTT
CDR3 protein: CAISASGGSGELFF

V gene: TRBV27
J gene: TRBJ1-5
D gene: .
clone size: .
CDR3 DNA: TGTGCCAGCAGTTTATATACCTCAAGGGGGGGCAATATCCGCAATCAGCCCCAGCATTTT
CDR3 protein: CASSLYTSRGGNIRNQPQHF

V gene: TRBV28
J gene: TRBJ2-1
D gene: .
clone size: .
CDR3 DNA: TGTGCCAGCATCGGCGGCTTTGAGCAGTTCTTC
CDR3 protein: CASIGGFEQFF

V gene: TRBV5-1
J gene: TRBJ2-6
D gene: .
clone size: .
CDR3 DNA: TGCGCCAGCAGGGAGGCGAGCTCTGGGGCCAACGTCCTGACTTTC
CDR3 protein: CASREASSGANVLTF

V gene: TRBV19
J gene: TRBJ1-5
D gene: .
clone size: .
CDR3 DNA: TGTGCCAGTAGCGACAGGAGAAATCAGCCCCAGCATTTT
CDR3 protein: CASSDRRNQPQHF

V gene: TRBV7-6
J gene: TRBJ1-6
D gene: .
clone size: .
CDR3 DNA: TGTGCCAGCAGCTTAGCGGGGGTGGGACAACGTTATTCACCCCTCCACTTT
CDR3 protein: CASSLAGVGQRYSPLHF

V gene: TRBV21-1
J gene: TRBJ2-4
D gene: .
clone size: .
CDR3 DNA: TGTGCCAGCAGCAAAGGGATCCCCCTTAGAGCGGGGGACTTAAAAAACATTCAGTACTTC
CDR3 protein: CASSKGIPLRAGDLKNIQYF

V gene: TRBV7-2
J gene: TRBJ2-7
D gene: TRBD1
clone size: .
CDR3 DNA: TGTGCCAGCAGCTTAGCCGGGACAGGGGGCTCCTACGAGCAGTACTTC
CDR3 protein: CASSLAGTGGSYEQYF

V gene: TRBV28
J gene: TRBJ2-2
D gene: TRBD1
clone size: once
CDR3 DNA: TGTGCCAGCGACAGGGGGCTTAGGGGGGAGCTGTTTTTT
CDR3 protein: CASDRGLRGELFF

V gene: TRBV6-1
J gene: TRBJ2-2
D gene: TRBD2
clone size: .
CDR3 DNA: TGTGCCAGCACCTTCGGGACTAGAGCCACCGGGGAGCTGTTTTTT
CDR3 protein: CASTFGTRATGELFF

V gene: TRBV28
J gene: TRBJ1-1
D gene: .
clone size: .
CDR3 DNA: TGTGCCAGCAGCCAGAAAACAGGGCGAATCACTGAAGCTTTCTTT
CDR3 protein: CASSQKTGRITEAFF

V gene: TRBV19
J gene: TRBJ1-2
D gene: TRBD1
clone size: .
CDR3 DNA: TGTGCCAGTAGTTACTCCGACAGGGGAGACTATGGCTACACCTTC
CDR3 protein: CASSYSDRGDYGYTF

V gene: TRBV7-2
J gene: TRBJ2-3
D gene: TRBD2
clone size: .
CDR3 DNA: TGTGCCAGCAGCTTTAAGCGGGGGGGCAGCGTTAGCACAGATACGCAGTATTTT
CDR3 protein: CASSFKRGGSVSTDTQYF

V gene: TRBV7-2
J gene: TRBJ2-2
D gene: .
clone size: .
CDR3 DNA: TGTGCCAGCGCCGGGAAGAGGTTCACCGGGGAGCTGTTTTTT
CDR3 protein: CASAGKRFTGELFF

V gene: TRBV15
J gene: TRBJ1-1
D gene: TRBD1
clone size: .
CDR3 DNA: TGTGCCACCAGCAAAACGAGGGGGCTACTTGACACTGAAGCTTTCTTT
CDR3 protein: CATSKTRGLLDTEAFF

V gene: TRBV7-2
J gene: TRBJ1-4
D gene: .
clone size: .
CDR3 DNA: TGTGCCAGCAGCTTATTAGTCCTTACGCCATCAACTAATGAAAAACTGTTTTTT
CDR3 protein: CASSLLVLTPSTNEKLFF

V gene: TRBV28
J gene: TRBJ1-4
D gene: TRBD1
clone size: .
CDR3 DNA: TGTGCCAGCAGTTTAGCCGGGACAGATGAAAAACTGTTTTTT
CDR3 protein: CASSLAGTDEKLFF

V gene: TRBV7-8
J gene: TRBJ2-5
D gene: .
clone size: .
CDR3 DNA: TGTGCCAGCAGCTTAAAAACAGGGCGTTTAGAGACCCAGTACTTC
CDR3 protein: CASSLKTGRLETQYF

V gene: TRBV29-1
J gene: TRBJ2-7
D gene: .
clone size: .
CDR3 DNA: TGCAGCGTTGAGACAGCAAACTCCTACGAGCAGTACTTC
CDR3 protein: CSVETANSYEQYF

V gene: TRBV7-2
J gene: TRBJ2-2
D gene: .
clone size: .
CDR3 DNA: TGTGCCAGCAGCCCATTGAGGGGAGGAACCGGGGAGCTGTTTTTT
CDR3 protein: CASSPLRGGTGELFF

V gene: TRBV11-2
J gene: TRBJ2-7
D gene: .
clone size: .
CDR3 DNA: TGTGCCAGCAGCTTAACCCGGGGGTACGAGCAGTACTTC
CDR3 protein: CASSLTRGYEQYF

V gene: TRBV7-2
J gene: TRBJ1-2
D gene: .
clone size: .
CDR3 DNA: TGTGCCAGCACCCAGGGGAACCTCTATGGCTACACCTTC
CDR3 protein: CASTQGNLYGYTF

V gene: TRBV27
J gene: TRBJ2-1
D gene: .
clone size: .
CDR3 DNA: TGTGCCAGCAGTTTTCGAGACTATGGGCCCCAATACGAGCAGTTCTTC
CDR3 protein: CASSFRDYGPQYEQFF

V gene: TRBV2
J gene: TRBJ2-6
D gene: TRBD1
clone size: .
CDR3 DNA: TGTGCCAGCAGGCTGGGACAGACCTTGATTGGGGCCAACGTCCTGACTTTC
CDR3 protein: CASRLGQTLIGANVLTF

V gene: TRBV30
J gene: TRBJ2-5
D gene: TRBD1
clone size: .
CDR3 DNA: TGTGCCTGGAGGGGACAGGGGGTGGAGACCCAGTACTTC
CDR3 protein: CAWRGQGVETQYF

V gene: TRBV7-9
J gene: TRBJ2-1
D gene: .
clone size: .
CDR3 DNA: TGTGCCAGCAGCACTGACAGCTCCTACAATGAGCAGTTCTTC
CDR3 protein: CASSTDSSYNEQFF

V gene: TRBV10-3
J gene: TRBJ2-7
D gene: TRBD1
clone size: .
CDR3 DNA: TGTGCCATCAGTGATCCGGACAGGGGGCGGGGGCAGTACTTC
CDR3 protein: CAISDPDRGRGQYF

V gene: TRBV5-8
J gene: TRBJ2-7
D gene: .
clone size: .
CDR3 DNA: TGTGCCAGCAGCTTGCGAGGCGGGAATACCTACGAGCAGTACTTC
CDR3 protein: CASSLRGGNTYEQYF

V gene: TRBV5-4
J gene: TRBJ1-3
D gene: TRBD1
clone size: .
CDR3 DNA: TGTGCCAGCAGCTTTTTGACAGGGGCTCTCTCTGGAAACACCATATATTTT
CDR3 protein: CASSFLTGALSGNTIYF

V gene: TRBV9
J gene: TRBJ2-2
D gene: .
clone size: once
CDR3 DNA: TGTGCCAGCAGCGTAGGTGCACAAACCGGGGAGCTGTTTTTT
CDR3 protein: CASSVGAQTGELFF

V gene: TRBV2
J gene: TRBJ2-1
D gene: .
clone size: .
CDR3 DNA: TGTGCCAGCAGCGGGTACAATGAGCAGTTCTTC
CDR3 protein: CASSGYNEQFF

V gene: TRBV7-2
J gene: TRBJ1-2
D gene: TRBD1
clone size: .
CDR3 DNA: TGTGCCAGTACTCCGGGACAGGGGATGACTAACTATGGCTACACCTTC
CDR3 protein: CASTPGQGMTNYGYTF

V gene: TRBV6-5
J gene: TRBJ1-2
D gene: .
clone size: .
CDR3 DNA: TGTGCCAGCAGCCCCGACAGGAACTATGGCTACACCTTC
CDR3 protein: CASSPDRNYGYTF

V gene: TRBV9
J gene: TRBJ1-2
D gene: .
clone size: .
CDR3 DNA: TGTGCCAGCAGCGTAACTATATCCAGGGTTGATGGCTACACCTTC
CDR3 protein: CASSVTISRVDGYTF

V gene: TRBV28
J gene: TRBJ1-2
D gene: TRBD1
clone size: .
CDR3 DNA: TGTGCCAGCAGCCTGGACAGGGCCCTTTATGGCTACACCTTC
CDR3 protein: CASSLDRALYGYTF

V gene: TRBV28
J gene: TRBJ1-2
D gene: .
clone size: .
CDR3 DNA: TGTGCCAGCAGTTTATTCGCAGTGGGACTCTATGGCTACACCTTC
CDR3 protein: CASSLFAVGLYGYTF

V gene: TRBV11-3
J gene: TRBJ2-2
D gene: .
clone size: once
CDR3 DNA: TGTGCCAGCAGCTTAAATAGCGGCGGGGAGCTGTTTTTT
CDR3 protein: CASSLNSGGELFF

V gene: TRBV28
J gene: TRBJ2-1
D gene: TRBD1
clone size: .
CDR3 DNA: TGTGCCAGCAGTCTCCTGACAGGGTGGTCCTACAATGAGCAGTTCTTC
CDR3 protein: CASSLLTGWSYNEQFF

V gene: TRBV7-8
J gene: TRBJ2-7
D gene: .
clone size: .
CDR3 DNA: TGTGCCAGCAGCCGGGACTGGGAGCAGTACTTC
CDR3 protein: CASSRDWEQYF

V gene: TRBV7-3
J gene: TRBJ2-7
D gene: .
clone size: .
CDR3 DNA: TGTGCCAGCAGCTTAAGGGGGGTCGGAGCCTACGAGCAGTACTTC
CDR3 protein: CASSLRGVGAYEQYF

V gene: TRBV28
J gene: TRBJ1-1
D gene: .
clone size: .
CDR3 DNA: TGTGCCAGCAGTCTCCGGGGTACTTGGCCCACTGAAGCTTTCTTT
CDR3 protein: CASSLRGTWPTEAFF

V gene: TRBV5-4
J gene: TRBJ1-6
D gene: .
clone size: .
CDR3 DNA: TGTGCCAGCAGCACCACCCCCGGGAGCTCCTATAATTCACCCCTCCACTTT
CDR3 protein: CASSTTPGSSYNSPLHF

V gene: TRBV19
J gene: TRBJ1-1
D gene: .
clone size: .
CDR3 DNA: TGTGCCAGTAGGCAGGGAGGGCTTCGTTCGGTAAACACTGAAGCTTTCTTT
CDR3 protein: CASRQGGLRSVNTEAFF

V gene: TRBV27
J gene: TRBJ2-7
D gene: .
clone size: few
CDR3 DNA: TGTGCCAGCAGTTTATCGGTCGCCTTTTCGGTGTACTTC
CDR3 protein: CASSLSVAFSVYF

V gene: TRBV5-1
J gene: TRBJ2-1
D gene: TRBD1
clone size: once
CDR3 DNA: TGCGCCAGCAGCGTCTCTGGTGGTCTGGGACAGGGGACGGGTGAGCAGTTCTTC
CDR3 protein: CASSVSGGLGQGTGEQFF

V gene: TRBV19
J gene: TRBJ2-6
D gene: TRBD1
clone size: .
CDR3 DNA: TGTGCCAGTAGCGCCGGGACAGGAGGCTCTGGGGCCAACGTCCTGACTTTC
CDR3 protein: CASSAGTGGSGANVLTF

V gene: TRBV7-8
J gene: TRBJ1-6
D gene: .
clone size: .
CDR3 DNA: TGTGCCAGCAGCCCCGCCGAGTGGGGGGGCTATAATTCACCCCTCCACTTT
CDR3 protein: CASSPAEWGGYNSPLHF

V gene: TRBV7-2
J gene: TRBJ2-7
D gene: TRBD1
clone size: .
CDR3 DNA: TGTGCCAGCAGCTCCGGGACAGCTTCCTACGAGCAGTACTTC
CDR3 protein: CASSSGTASYEQYF

V gene: TRBV11-2
J gene: TRBJ2-1
D gene: .
clone size: .
CDR3 DNA: TGTGCCAGCAGCTTTAGAACGACAGGTCTCTCCTACAATGAGCAGTTCTTC
CDR3 protein: CASSFRTTGLSYNEQFF

V gene: TRBV7-9
J gene: TRBJ2-7
D gene: TRBD2
clone size: .
CDR3 DNA: TGTGCCAGCAGCTTAGATCCGCGGGGGGCCTACGAGCAGTACTTC
CDR3 protein: CASSLDPRGAYEQYF

V gene: TRBV14
J gene: TRBJ2-6
D gene: TRBD1
clone size: .
CDR3 DNA: TGTGCCAGCAGCCACCGGCGCGGTAAGGGGGCGTCTGGGGCCAACGTCCTGACTTTC
CDR3 protein: CASSHRRGKGASGANVLTF

V gene: TRBV27
J gene: TRBJ1-4
D gene: TRBD1
clone size: .
CDR3 DNA: TGTGCCAGCAGGCAGACCATAAGGGACAGTGATAATGAAAAACTGTTTTTT
CDR3 protein: CASRQTIRDSDNEKLFF

V gene: TRBV4-1
J gene: TRBJ2-7
D gene: TRBD1
clone size: .
CDR3 DNA: TGCGCCAGCAGCCGAGATGCGGACAGGCTCACCTACGAGCAGTACTTC
CDR3 protein: CASSRDADRLTYEQYF

V gene: TRBV5-1
J gene: TRBJ2-7
D gene: TRBD2
clone size: .
CDR3 DNA: TGCGCCAGCAGCTTGACTAGCGGGTCGAAGGAGGAGCAGTACTTC
CDR3 protein: CASSLTSGSKEEQYF